This T cell receptor (beta chain) originates from a study of blood T cell repertoires in COVID-19. The V and J ends lost 1 base and 0 bases, in that order; junction bases with no gene match: 8. The CDR3 runs to 18 residues. Germline loops: CDR1 GTSNPN, CDR2 SVGIG (reference sequence). Profiling relied on immunoSEQ multiplex PCR, and the TCRdb table lists in-frame clones only, not all of them. The profile shows about 190,000 clones, less than 90% of them singletons. The sequenced material came from peripheral blood. The sequence was collected from a woman aged 40 to 50 with acute or convalescent COVID-19. The chain joins TRBV30 to TRBJ2-4, with 11 bases fitting TRBD1. The CDR3 DNA is TGTGCCTGGAGTGCCCGGGACAGGGGGACCCCAGCCAAAAACATTCAGTACTTC. It encodes CAWSARDRGTPAKNIQYF.